Described below is a single T cell receptor (beta chain) sequence and its context. Trimming took 5 bases from V and 4 from J; bases not matched to a gene: 8. The CDR3 runs to 14 residues. CDR1 and CDR2 from the germline V gene are MNHEY and SMNVEV (reference sequence). Repertoires were generated with immunoSEQ multiplex PCR, while TCRdb's copy carries only in-frame clones and drops some. Of 150,000 to 200,000 clones listed, roughly four fifths are singletons. The sample belongs to a study of blood T cell repertoires in COVID-19. Across the study: Italy, Spain and the United States were the sources of the convalescent and acute COVID-19 samples.

Sequenced sample: peripheral blood. This chain uses TRBV27 with TRBJ2-7, with 7 bases fitting TRBD2. The TCR sequence derives from a woman aged 30 to 39 with acute or convalescent COVID-19. The CDR3 bases are TGTGCCAGCAGTAAGTCACTAGCGTCTTACGAGCAGTACTTC. This translates into CASSKSLASYEQYF.